Detailed here is one TCR beta chain. This sample was included in a study of T cell responses to AZD1222 COVID-19 vaccine. This table comes from immunoSEQ multiplex PCR, and its TCRdb copy is limited to in-frame clones, with some not included. The sample includes 160,000 or so clones, around nine tenths of them seen just once. CDR1 MNHEY and CDR2 SVGEGT come from the germline V gene. V dropped 6 bases and J dropped 4 bases, with 20 bases sitting between them. The CDR3 spans 16 residues. The sample in question was peripheral blood, obtained on day 0 of AZD1222 vaccination. The sequence came from an adult in good health. This chain uses TRBV6-2 or TRBV6-3 with TRBJ2-3, with D possibly being TRBD2 (5 bases). Written as DNA, the CDR3 is TGTGCCAGCAGACCTATGTACGGGATTAGGTCAGATACGCAGTATTTT. Protein product: CASRPMYGIRSDTQYF.